These 2 T cell receptor beta chains were all obtained from the same sample, sequenced in a study of control samples from healthy donors and cancer patients (dated by TCRdb to about 2020). Library method: the immunoSEQ multiplex PCR assay. TCRdb provides this immuneACCESS table in a form limited to in-frame rearrangements. Some clones are lacking; in checked studies, under half of them reflect an unresolved V gene, and why the rest are absent is not known. This sample is represented by roughly 130,000 clones; approximately 94% of them were singletons. The top ten hold 1.5% to 2% of the sample. Sequenced input: PBMCs. All receptors come from a man aged 45-60 years with head and neck cancer.

The chain combines TRBV12-3 or TRBV12-4 with TRBJ2-1, with D uncertain. Trimming left V 3 bases short and J 8 bases short, with 8 bases between. The CDR3 totals 12 residues. CDR3 in amino acids: CASSFRRYEQFF. Written as DNA, the CDR3 is TGTGCCAGCAGTTTTCGGCGTTATGAGCAGTTCTTC.

This sequence joins TRBV24-1 and TRBJ2-1; 11 bases match TRBD2. Germline V CDR1 and CDR2: KGHDR, SFDVKD. The CDR3 totals 15 residues. The V and J ends lost 4 bases and 8 bases, in that order; junction bases with no gene match: 6. CDR3 sequence: CATSELTSGAHEQFF. The CDR3 nucleotides read TGTGCCACCAGTGAGTTGACTAGCGGGGCCCATGAGCAGTTCTTC.